The present entry profiles one T cell receptor beta chain with its context. Antigen specificity is unknown. The CDR3 has 15 amino acids. Germline lookup yields CDR1 SGHTA and CDR2 FQGTGA. Between the trimmed V and J ends, which lost 5 bases and 3 bases, there was a span of 11 bases. TCRB transcripts that were expressed got sequenced, as all of the isolated RNA had been reverse transcribed. Assay: immunoSEQ multiplex PCR; the TCRdb copy retains only in-frame clones and omits some. This sample yields a few hundred thousand clones, of which 20% to 25% are seen a single time; about 0.011% belongs to the top ten. The source of the sample is a study of beta chain features in type 1 diabetes. Overall study results and limits: Type 1 diabetes patients had moderately but significantly shorter TCRB CDR3s in all four CD4+ subsets. The naive, central memory and Treg TCRB repertoires showed an apparent similarity that was greater among patients than among healthy donors.

V usage is TRBV7-3 and J usage is TRBJ2-6; possibly TRBD1 for D (6 bases). What was sequenced was naive CD4+ T cells from blood. This receptor was taken from a woman younger than 45 with type 1 diabetes. CDR3 sequence reads: CASSLNRVGANVLTF. The CDR3 nucleotides read TGTGCCAGCAGCCTAAACAGGGTTGGGGCCAACGTCCTGACTTTC.